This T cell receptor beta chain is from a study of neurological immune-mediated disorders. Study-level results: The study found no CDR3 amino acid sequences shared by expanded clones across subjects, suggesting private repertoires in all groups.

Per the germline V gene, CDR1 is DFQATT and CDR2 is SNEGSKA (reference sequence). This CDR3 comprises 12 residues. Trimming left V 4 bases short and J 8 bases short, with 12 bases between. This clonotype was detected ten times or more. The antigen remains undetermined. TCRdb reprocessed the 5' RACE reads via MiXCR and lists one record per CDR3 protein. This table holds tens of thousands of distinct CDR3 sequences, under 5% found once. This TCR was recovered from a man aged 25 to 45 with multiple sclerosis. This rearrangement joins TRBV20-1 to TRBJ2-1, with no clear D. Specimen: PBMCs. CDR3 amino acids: CSAIDESDEQFF. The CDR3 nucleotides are TGCAGTGCTATCGACGAATCGGATGAGCAGTTCTTC.